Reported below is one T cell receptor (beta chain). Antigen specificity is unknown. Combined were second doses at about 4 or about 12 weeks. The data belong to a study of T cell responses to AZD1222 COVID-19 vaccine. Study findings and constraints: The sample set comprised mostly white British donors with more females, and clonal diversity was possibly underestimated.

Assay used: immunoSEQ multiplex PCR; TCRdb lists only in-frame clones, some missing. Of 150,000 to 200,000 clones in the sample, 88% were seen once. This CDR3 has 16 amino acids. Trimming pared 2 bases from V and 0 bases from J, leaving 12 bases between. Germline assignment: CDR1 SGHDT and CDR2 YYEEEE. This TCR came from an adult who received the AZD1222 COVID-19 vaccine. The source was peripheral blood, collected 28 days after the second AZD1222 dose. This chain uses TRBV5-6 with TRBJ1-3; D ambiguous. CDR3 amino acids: CASSLSGFNSGNTIYF. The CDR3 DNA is TGTGCCAGCAGCTTAAGCGGGTTTAACTCTGGAAACACCATATATTTT.